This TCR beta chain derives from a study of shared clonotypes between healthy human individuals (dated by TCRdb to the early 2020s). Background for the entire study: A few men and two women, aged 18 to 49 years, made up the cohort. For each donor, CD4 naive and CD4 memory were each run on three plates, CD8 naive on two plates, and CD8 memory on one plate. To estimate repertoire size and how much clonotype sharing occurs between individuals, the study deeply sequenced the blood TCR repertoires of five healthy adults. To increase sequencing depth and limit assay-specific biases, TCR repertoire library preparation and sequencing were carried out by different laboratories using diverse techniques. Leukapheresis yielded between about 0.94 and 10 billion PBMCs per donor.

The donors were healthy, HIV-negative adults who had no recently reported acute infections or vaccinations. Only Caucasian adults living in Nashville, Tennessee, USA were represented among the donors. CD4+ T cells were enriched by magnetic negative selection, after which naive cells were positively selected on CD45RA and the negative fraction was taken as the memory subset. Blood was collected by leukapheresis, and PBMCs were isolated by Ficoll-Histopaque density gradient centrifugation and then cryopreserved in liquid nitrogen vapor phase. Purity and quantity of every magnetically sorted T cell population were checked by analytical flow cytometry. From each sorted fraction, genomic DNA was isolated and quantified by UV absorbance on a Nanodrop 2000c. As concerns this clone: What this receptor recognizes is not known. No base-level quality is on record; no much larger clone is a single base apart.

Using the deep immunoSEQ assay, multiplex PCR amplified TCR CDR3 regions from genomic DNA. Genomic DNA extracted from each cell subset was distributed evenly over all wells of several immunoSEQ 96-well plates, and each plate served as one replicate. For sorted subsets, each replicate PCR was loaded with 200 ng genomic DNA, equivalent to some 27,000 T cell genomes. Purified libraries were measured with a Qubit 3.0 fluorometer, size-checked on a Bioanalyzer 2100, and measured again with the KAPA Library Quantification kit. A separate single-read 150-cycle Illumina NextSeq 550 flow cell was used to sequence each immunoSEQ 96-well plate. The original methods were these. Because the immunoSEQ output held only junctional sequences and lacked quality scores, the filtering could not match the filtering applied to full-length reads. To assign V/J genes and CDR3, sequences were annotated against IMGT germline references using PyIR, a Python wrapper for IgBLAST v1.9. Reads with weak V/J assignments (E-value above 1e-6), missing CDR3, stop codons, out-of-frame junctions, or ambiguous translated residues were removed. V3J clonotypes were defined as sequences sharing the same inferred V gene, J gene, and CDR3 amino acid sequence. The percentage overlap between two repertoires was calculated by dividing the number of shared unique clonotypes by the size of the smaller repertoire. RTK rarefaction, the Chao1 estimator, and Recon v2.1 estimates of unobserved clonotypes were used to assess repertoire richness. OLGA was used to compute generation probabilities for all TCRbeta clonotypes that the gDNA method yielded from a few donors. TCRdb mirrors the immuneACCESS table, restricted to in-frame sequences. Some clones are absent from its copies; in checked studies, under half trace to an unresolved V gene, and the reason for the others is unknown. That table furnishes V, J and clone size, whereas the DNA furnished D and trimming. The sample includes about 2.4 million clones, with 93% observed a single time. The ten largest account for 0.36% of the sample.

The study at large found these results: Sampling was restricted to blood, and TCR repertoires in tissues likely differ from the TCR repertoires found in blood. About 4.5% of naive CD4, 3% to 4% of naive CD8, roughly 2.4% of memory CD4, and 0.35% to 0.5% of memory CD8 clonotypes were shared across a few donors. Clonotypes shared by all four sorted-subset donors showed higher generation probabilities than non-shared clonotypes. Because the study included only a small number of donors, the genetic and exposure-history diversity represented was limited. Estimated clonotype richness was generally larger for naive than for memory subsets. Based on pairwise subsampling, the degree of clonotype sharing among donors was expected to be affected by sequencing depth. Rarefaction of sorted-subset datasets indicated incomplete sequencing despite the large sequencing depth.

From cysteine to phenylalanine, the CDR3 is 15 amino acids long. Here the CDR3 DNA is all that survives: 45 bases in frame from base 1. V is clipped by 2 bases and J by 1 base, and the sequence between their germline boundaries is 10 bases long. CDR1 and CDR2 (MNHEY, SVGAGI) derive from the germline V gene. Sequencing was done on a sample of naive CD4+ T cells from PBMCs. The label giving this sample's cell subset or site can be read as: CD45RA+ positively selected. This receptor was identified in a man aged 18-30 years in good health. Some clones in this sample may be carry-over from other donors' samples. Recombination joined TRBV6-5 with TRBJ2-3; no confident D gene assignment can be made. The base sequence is TGTGCCAGCAGTTACGGCGGAACTCGCACAGATACGCAGTATTTT. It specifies CASSYGGTRTDTQYF.